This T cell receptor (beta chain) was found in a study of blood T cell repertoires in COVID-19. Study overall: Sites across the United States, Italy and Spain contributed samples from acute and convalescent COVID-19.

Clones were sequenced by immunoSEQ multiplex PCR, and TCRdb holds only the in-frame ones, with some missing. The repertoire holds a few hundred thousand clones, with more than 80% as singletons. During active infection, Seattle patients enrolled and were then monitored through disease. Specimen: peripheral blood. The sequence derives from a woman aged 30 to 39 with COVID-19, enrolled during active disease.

The CDR3 sequence: CASSQDFMAHYGYTF. The CDR3 DNA reads as TGCGCCAGCAGCCAAGATTTTATGGCCCACTATGGCTACACCTTC. The gene calls are TRBV4-3 and TRBJ1-2; no clear D. CDR3 length equals 15 residues. Between the trimmed V and J ends, which lost 0 bases and 3 bases, there was a span of 11 bases. Germline values: CDR1 LGHNA, CDR2 YSLEER.